This T cell receptor (beta chain) was retrieved from a study of T cells after yellow fever vaccination. This clonotype was seen only a few times. This CDR3 has 16 amino acids. J gave up 2 bases and V 5 bases, and 7 bases lay outside the gene matches. Per the germline V gene, CDR1 is MNHNS and CDR2 is SASEGT. MiXCR, applied by TCRdb to the 5' RACE reads, yields one record per CDR3 protein. The top ten clones hold approximately 15% of a sample with hundreds of thousands of distinct CDR3 sequences, roughly a sixth of them seen once. This TCR came from a man between 18 and 35 years old who received the YFV17D yellow fever vaccine. The gene calls are TRBV6-1 and TRBJ2-7, with 12 bases aligning to TRBD2. Sequences were derived from PBMCs, sampled less than 6 days after the first yellow fever vaccination. The CDR3: CASSPRLAGAAYEQYV. Written as DNA, the CDR3 is TGTGCCAGCAGTCCAAGACTAGCGGGGGCCGCCTACGAGCAGTACGTC.